This T cell receptor beta chain was documented in a study of control samples from healthy donors and cancer patients. The CDR3 extends over 16 amino acids. V lost 0 bases and J lost 4; bases outside the gene matches: 4. The germline V gene has CDR1 SGHTA and CDR2 FQGNSA. Profiled with immunoSEQ multiplex PCR; TCRdb holds only in-frame clones, not every one. Here the sample spans roughly 170,000 clones, under 95% being singletons. The material sequenced was blood. This chain links TRBV7-2 with TRBJ1-2, with 11 bases matching TRBD1. This clonotype originated in a young woman in good health. The CDR3 is CASSLAGTGGSYGYTF. DNA of the CDR3: TGTGCCAGCAGCTTAGCCGGGACAGGGGGTAGCTATGGCTACACCTTC.